This passage covers 3 T cell receptor beta chains from one sample sequenced in a study of vaccination effects on CD4 cells after COVID-19. Their cognate antigens are unknown. Some clones are missing from TCRdb's copy, which holds only in-frame ones; the method was immunoSEQ multiplex PCR. Among some 29,000 clones listed, roughly 68% were seen once. CD4+ T cells specific for antigen were expanded with viral peptide pools by the ViraFEST assay before sequencing. After around 10 days in culture, the CD4+ T cells were isolated. Two doses of either BNT162b2 or mRNA-1273 were given to each participant. The source was CD4+ T cells from PBMCs cultured with HCoV-OC43 spike peptides, collected after COVID-19 vaccination. Subset denoted: HCoV-OC43 spike overlapping peptide pool stimulation. These receptors all come from a human donor who received a COVID-19 vaccine.

This clone was recorded only once. J is TRBJ2-1 and V is TRBV4-1, with TRBD2 as a possible D gene (6 bases). Germline V CDR1 and CDR2: MGHRA, YSYEKL. CDR3 size: 14 residues. V gave up 1 base and J gave up 6 bases, with 10 bases separating them. The CDR3 loop reads CASSQVRGVNEQFF. CDR3 DNA: TGCGCCAGCAGCCAAGTCCGCGGGGTCAATGAGCAGTTCTTC.

The V and J genes are TRBV6-5 and TRBJ2-7; no definite D call. This CDR3 has 11 amino acids. Germline V CDR1 and CDR2: MNHEY, SVGAGI. Trimming left V 7 bases short and J 3 bases short, with 7 bases between. The CDR3 region has the DNA TGTGCCAGCAATGGGCTCTACGAGCAGTACTTC. Amino acid sequence: CASNGLYEQYF.

The gene calls are TRBV2 and TRBJ2-3; D may be TRBD1 (5 bases). Germline CDR1 is SNHLY and CDR2 is FYNNEI. V was pared by 6 bases and J by 2 bases, with 9 bases between. The CDR3 has 13 residues. The CDR3 reads CASSRAVTDTQYF. As DNA, the CDR3 is TGTGCCAGCAGCAGGGCCGTCACAGATACGCAGTATTTT. Drawing the rest from reference TRBV2 and TRBJ2-3, the complete variable domain is EPEVTQTPSHQVTQMGQEVILRCVPISNHLYFYWYRQILGQKVEFLVSFYNNEISEKSEIFDDQFSVERPDGSNFTLKIRSTKLEDSAMYFCASSRAVTDTQYFGPGTRLTVL.